The next 30 T cell receptor beta chains were all read from a single sample in a study of CD8+CD57+ T cells in acquired aplastic anemia. Genomic DNA was employed as the template in profiling TCR beta VDJ and CDR3. TCRdb itself ran the reads through MiXCR, one entry per CDR3 protein. The data show a few hundred thousand distinct CDR3 sequences, 30% to 40% seen once. Sequenced input: sorted CD4+, CD8+, or CD8+CD57+ T cells (not recorded which) from PBMCs. The source of these receptors is a human donor in good health, serving as a control.

This clonotype appeared many times. The gene calls are TRBV7-9 and TRBJ1-6; D remains unclear. Germline V gene sequence: CDR1 SEHNR, CDR2 FQNEAQ (reference sequence). The CDR3 is 12 amino acids. Trimming left V 5 bases short and J 11 bases short, with 10 bases between. The CDR3 loop is CASSLSLPPLHF. The CDR3 nucleotides are TGTGCCAGCAGCCTTTCCCTCCCACCCCTCCACTTT.

The chain combines TRBV7-9 with TRBJ1-1; unclear D gene. CDR3 length: 12 amino acids. The ends were cut back, 5 bases at V and 7 bases at J, with 11 bases in the middle. Germline V gives CDR1 SEHNR, CDR2 FQNEAQ (reference sequence). CDR3 amino acids: CASSLFGSEAFF. The DNA for the CDR3 is TGTGCCAGCAGCCTTTTTGGGAGTGAAGCTTTCTTT.

The chain carries TRBV28 and TRBJ1-1, with D uncertain. The ends were cut back, 5 bases at V and 1 base at J, with 20 bases in the middle. The CDR3 is 17 residues long. Germline V gene sequence: CDR1 MDHEN, CDR2 SYDVKM. The CDR3 DNA follows: TGTGCCAGCAGTCTGCCATTACCAGGTATGGGGAACACTGAAGCTTTCTTT. Translated, it gives CASSLPLPGMGNTEAFF.

This clonotype was counted a few times. The J gene is TRBJ1-4, the V gene TRBV12-5, with 7 bases aligning to TRBD1. Germline V gene lookup returns CDR1 LGHNT and CDR2 FRNRAP. The CDR3 is 14 amino acids. V lost 3 bases to trimming and J lost 8 bases; unmatched junction nucleotides: 6. The CDR3 protein is CASGFDRVGEKLFF. CDR3 DNA sequence: TGTGCTAGTGGTTTCGACAGGGTCGGCGAAAAACTGTTTTTT.

This chain joins TRBV4-1 and TRBJ2-1; D ambiguous. The CDR3 totals 12 residues. V was shortened by 6 bases and J by 0 bases, with 3 bases between the two germline ends. The germline V gene encodes CDR1 MGHRA and CDR2 YSYEKL. The CDR3 spells CASRSSYNEQFF. In DNA form, the CDR3 reads TGCGCCAGCAGGAGCTCCTACAATGAGCAGTTCTTC.

This clonotype has a count of ten or more. The chain links TRBV9 to TRBJ1-5; perhaps TRBD1 as D (5 bases). The V end was cut by 3 bases, the J end by 1 base, with 11 bases between. The CDR3 spans 15 residues. CDR1 and CDR2 (germline): SGDLS, YYNGEE. CDR3 region: CASSETGASNQPQHF. The CDR3 DNA reads as TGTGCCAGCAGCGAAACAGGTGCGAGCAATCAGCCCCAGCATTTT.

The gene calls are TRBV11-1 and TRBJ2-1, with D possibly TRBD2 on 6 matching bases. V was trimmed by 1 base and J by 7 bases, leaving 11 bases between them. From germline, CDR1 is SGHAT and CDR2 FQDESV (reference sequence). CDR3 length equals 14 residues. As DNA, the CDR3 is TGTGCCAGCAGCTTAGGCGGGGAACGGAATGAGCAGTTCTTC. This encodes CASSLGGERNEQFF.

This clonotype was recorded many times. This rearrangement joins TRBV5-1 to TRBJ1-1; perhaps TRBD1 as D (5 bases). V lost 0 bases to trimming and J lost 1 base, with 10 bases between them. Germline CDR1 and CDR2: SGHRS and YFSETQ. The CDR3 is 15 amino acids. This CDR3 is CASSLGGGGNTEAFF. For the CDR3, the DNA is TGCGCCAGCAGCTTGGGGGGGGGAGGGAACACTGAAGCTTTCTTT.

A word on this clonotype: One junction end disagrees with the germline gene, perhaps due to a read error. The genes are TRBV12-3 or TRBV12-4 and TRBJ2-1, with 10 bases lining up with TRBD2. This CDR3 region has 17 residues. The CDR3 nucleotides read TGTGCCAGCCGACGTGGGATGAGCGGGAGGGCCTACAGTGAGCAGTTCTTC. It encodes CASRRGMSGRAYSEQFF.

Many counts were recorded for this clonotype. The V call is TRBV20-1, the J call TRBJ1-1; a possible D gene is TRBD1 (5 bases). CDR3 length equals 14 residues. The ends were cut back, 4 bases at V and 2 bases at J, with 14 bases in the middle. Germline assignment: CDR1 DFQATT and CDR2 SNEGSKA (reference sequence). The CDR3 coding sequence is TGCAGTGCTACTACTAGGGACGTCAACACTGAAGCTTTCTTT. Translation: CSATTRDVNTEAFF.

The chain joins TRBV2 to TRBJ1-2; D perhaps matches TRBD1 (5 bases). This CDR3 is 13 amino acids long. Trimming removed 6 bases from V and 6 bases from J, with 14 bases in between. Germline CDR1 and CDR2: SNHLY and FYNNEI. This CDR3 is CASSRVLSHGYTF. The CDR3 nucleotides are TGTGCCAGCAGCAGGGTTCTCTCCCATGGCTACACCTTC.

CDR3: CASSPPSGDEQFF. DNA for the CDR3: TGTGCCAGCAGTCCCCCAAGTGGCGATGAGCAGTTCTTC. The gene calls are TRBV12-3 or TRBV12-4 and TRBJ2-1, with D unclear. CDR3 length equals 13 residues. Trimming cost V 5 bases and J 8 bases, with 13 bases left between them.

CDR3 in amino acids: CSVEGQGYNEQFF. DNA of the CDR3: TGCAGCGTAGAGGGACAGGGGTACAATGAGCAGTTCTTC. This rearrangement joins TRBV29-1 to TRBJ2-1; TRBD1 aligns across 10 bases. CDR1 and CDR2 from the germline V gene are SQVTM and ANQGSEA. The ends lost 6 bases at V and 4 bases at J; junction bases unmatched: 3. This CDR3 comprises 13 residues.

Concerning this clonotype itself: The junction differs from germline at one of its ends, possibly a read error. This chain links TRBV7-9 with TRBJ1-6; D gene unclear. This CDR3 region has 13 residues. Per germline, CDR1 SEHNR and CDR2 FQNEAQ (reference sequence). The DNA for the CDR3 is TGCGCCAGCAGCCAAGAGATACGTTCACCCCTCCACTTT. Amino acid sequence: CASSQEIRSPLHF. The variable domain in full, completed from reference TRBV7-9 and TRBJ1-6, reads DTGVSQNPRHKITKRGQNVTFRCDPISEHNRLYWYRQTLGQGPEFLTYFQNEAQLEKSRLLSDRFSAERPKGSFSTLEIQRTEQGDSAMYLCASSQEIRSPLHFGNGTRLTVT.

The chain links TRBV5-1 to TRBJ2-5; D is tentatively TRBD1 or TRBD2 (5 bases each). V lost 1 base and J 2 bases, leaving 15 bases between the germline ends. CDR3 length: 16 residues. Germline-derived CDR1 and CDR2 are SGHRS and YFSETQ. The DNA for the CDR3 is TGCGCCAGCAGCTTGACAGGCGGAGGAAGACAAGAGACCCAGTACTTC. As protein: CASSLTGGGRQETQYF.

In this sample, this clonotype turned up many times. This sequence joins TRBV29-1 and TRBJ1-1; D is uncertain. CDR3 size: 12 residues. Between the trimmed V and J ends, which lost 6 bases and 1 base, there was a span of 9 bases. Germline CDR1 SQVTM, CDR2 ANQGSEA. CDR3 DNA: TGCAGCGTGTCGGAGGCGAACACTGAAGCTTTCTTT. Amino acids: CSVSEANTEAFF. The full variable domain, in which reference TRBV29-1 and TRBJ1-1 provide the parts outside the CDR3, is SAVISQKPSRDICQRGTSLTIQCQVDSQVTMMFWYRQQPGQSLTLIATANQGSEATYESGFVIDKFPISRPNLTFSTLTVSNMSPEDSSIYLCSVSEANTEAFFGQGTRLTVV.

This clonotype came up many times. J is TRBJ2-3 and V is TRBV9; 10 nucleotides agree with TRBD2. The CDR3 extends over 15 amino acids. The germline V gene has CDR1 SGDLS and CDR2 YYNGEE. The V and J ends lost 4 bases and 5 bases, in that order; junction bases with no gene match: 7. In DNA form, the CDR3 reads TGTGCCAGCAGCCAATTAGCGGGGGGCCTAGATACGCAGTATTTT. This sequence encodes CASSQLAGGLDTQYF.

The chain joins TRBV3-1 to TRBJ1-1; D ambiguous. Germline lookup yields CDR1 LGHDT and CDR2 YNNKEL (reference sequence). V lost 2 bases and J 1 base, leaving 23 bases between the germline ends. The CDR3 loop spans 19 amino acids. This CDR3 is CASSQSPSSASFWNTEAFF. CDR3 DNA sequence: TGTGCCAGCAGCCAAAGCCCCAGCAGTGCTAGCTTTTGGAACACTGAAGCTTTCTTT.

This clonotype was seen a handful of times. The chain carries TRBV10-3 and TRBJ1-5; D unclear. Between the trimmed V and J ends, which lost 5 bases and 4 bases, there was a span of 18 bases. Germline CDR1 is ENHRY and CDR2 is SYGVKD. This CDR3 region has 16 residues. The CDR3: CAISSGPRTSNQPQHF. The CDR3 nucleotides are TGTGCCATCAGTTCAGGACCCAGGACGTCGAATCAGCCCCAGCATTTT.

The chain recombines TRBV2 with TRBJ1-1; the D is unclear. V was trimmed by 1 base and J by 4 bases, leaving 10 bases between them. Germline CDR1 is SNHLY and CDR2 is FYNNEI. The CDR3 extends over 14 amino acids. As DNA, the CDR3 is TGTGCCAGCAGTGAAGGCGGTTCGGGCACTGAAGCTTTCTTT. Translating gives CASSEGGSGTEAFF.

This clonotype turned up a few times. The chain links TRBV10-3 to TRBJ1-2; D gene unclear. Germline V CDR1 and CDR2: ENHRY, SYGVKD. This CDR3 has 16 residues. V lost 0 bases to trimming and J lost 5 bases, with 16 bases between them. CDR3 amino acids: CAISESGQVTEYGYTF. CDR3 DNA: TGTGCCATCAGTGAGTCAGGCCAGGTCACAGAGTATGGCTACACCTTC.

This clonotype was counted at least ten times. The chain couples TRBV6-1 to TRBJ1-6, with no clear D. V was cut by 4 bases and J by 10 bases, with 17 bases left in between. The CDR3 has 15 residues. Germline CDR1 is MNHNS and CDR2 is SASEGT. CDR3: CASSASGIQRSPLHF. The CDR3 DNA follows: TGTGCCAGCAGTGCTTCAGGTATCCAAAGATCACCCCTCCACTTT.

This clonotype occurred a few times. The chain joins TRBV6-1 to TRBJ1-2; unclear D gene. This CDR3 spans 13 amino acids. Trimming removed 6 bases from V and 8 bases from J, with 16 bases in between. Germline V gives CDR1 MNHNS, CDR2 SASEGT. For the CDR3, the DNA is TGTGCCAGCAGCGGACGGGGAGCGGGGGGCTACACCTTC. It translates to CASSGRGAGGYTF.

This clonotype was seen a few times. A much bigger clone sits one base away, suggesting this may be a read error. Because the CDR3 is missing its conserved closing phenylalanine or tryptophan, this is likely a read error. V is TRBV29-1 and J is TRBJ2-7; 10 bases align to TRBD2. Germline lookup yields CDR1 SQVTM and CDR2 ANQGSEA. V was clipped by 4 bases and J by 4 bases; unmatched bases: 10. The CDR3 consists of 15 residues. The CDR3 is CSVGERGGPVYEQYL. The CDR3 nucleotides read TGCAGCGTTGGGGAGCGGGGGGGCCCCGTATACGAGCAGTACCTC.

Concerning this clonotype itself: This could be a read error, since a much larger clone is one nucleotide away. The chain employs TRBV19 and TRBJ1-5, with 10 bases that match TRBD1. Germline V gene lookup returns CDR1 LNHDA and CDR2 SQIVND (reference sequence). This CDR3 is 16 amino acids long. V dropped 4 bases and J dropped 4; count of bases not matched to a gene: 7. CDR3 nucleotides: TGTGCCAGTAGTACAGATCTGGGACAGGGGAATCAGCCCCAGCATTTT. Translated, it gives CASSTDLGQGNQPQHF.

On this clonotype: A much larger clonotype is one base distant, so this may be a read error. V usage is TRBV19 and J usage is TRBJ2-2, with D perhaps matching TRBD2 (5 bases). The length of the CDR3 is 17 residues. Germline V gene data show CDR1 as LNHDA and CDR2 as SQIVND (reference sequence). CDR3 residues: CASTIARGYRNTGELFF. The CDR3 coding sequence is TGTGCCAGTACTATAGCTCGGGGTTATAGGAACACCGGGGAGCTGTTTTTT. The whole variable domain, remainder taken from reference TRBV19 and TRBJ2-2, is DGGITQSPKYLFRKEGQNVTLSCEQNLNHDAMYWYRQDPGQGLRLIYYSQIVNDFQKGDIAEGYSVSREKKESFPLTVTSAQKNPTAFYLCASTIARGYRNTGELFFGEGSRLTVL.

In regard to this clonotype: This may be a read error, as it is one base from a much larger clone. The chain carries TRBV6-1 and TRBJ2-3; TRBD1 matches 7 bases. This CDR3 is built from 14 residues. Germline lookup yields CDR1 MNHNS and CDR2 SASEGT. The CDR3: CASKPAGWTGTQYF. For the CDR3, the DNA is TGTGCCAGCAAGCCTGCCGGGTGGACAGGTACGCAGTATTTT.

In this sample, this clonotype turned up many times. The rearrangement joins TRBV7-2 to TRBJ2-5; 8 bases are shared with TRBD2. The CDR3 has 14 amino acids. Germline V lookup: CDR1 SGHTA, CDR2 FQGNSA. V was clipped by 11 bases and J by 5 bases; unmatched bases: 13. The CDR3 DNA reads TGTGCCTCCGTTCGGGGGGGTGGTAGGGAGACCCAGTACTTC. It yields the protein CASVRGGGRETQYF.

The chain couples TRBV30 to TRBJ2-1; 9 bases fit TRBD2. The trim removed 1 base at V and 7 bases at J, leaving 8 bases unmatched. The germline V gene encodes CDR1 GTSNPN and CDR2 SVGIG (reference sequence). The CDR3 consists of 15 residues. CDR3 DNA: TGTGCCTGGAGTGACCCCGGACTAGCGCGGAATGAGCAGTTCTTC. Translating it yields CAWSDPGLARNEQFF.

The rearrangement links TRBV19 to TRBJ2-5, with D possibly matching TRBD2 (6 bases). Germline V gives CDR1 LNHDA, CDR2 SQIVND (reference sequence). The CDR3 totals 13 residues. V was cut by 9 bases and J by 9 bases, with 20 bases left in between. CDR3 DNA sequence: TGTGCCAGCCTCGATCGGGGGATCAGAGCCCAGTACTTC. This gives the protein CASLDRGIRAQYF.